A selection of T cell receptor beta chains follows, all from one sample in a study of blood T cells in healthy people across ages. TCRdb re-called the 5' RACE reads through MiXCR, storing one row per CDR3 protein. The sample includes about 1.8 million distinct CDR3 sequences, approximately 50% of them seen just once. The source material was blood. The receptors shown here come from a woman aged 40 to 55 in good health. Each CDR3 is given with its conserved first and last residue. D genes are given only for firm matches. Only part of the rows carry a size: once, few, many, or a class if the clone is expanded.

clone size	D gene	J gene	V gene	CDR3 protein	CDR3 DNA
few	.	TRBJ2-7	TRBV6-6	CASSYSGRPHLSYEQYF	TGTGCCAGCAGTTACTCGGGGCGTCCGCACCTTTCCTACGAGCAGTACTTC
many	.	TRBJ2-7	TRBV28	CASSLDSHEQYF	TGTGCCAGCAGCCTAGACAGCCACGAGCAGTACTTC
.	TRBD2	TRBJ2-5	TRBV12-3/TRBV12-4	CASSLGLAALSGETQYF	TGTGCCAGCAGCCTGGGACTAGCGGCGCTATCGGGAGAGACCCAGTACTTC
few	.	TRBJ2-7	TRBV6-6	CASRTTGYYEQYF	TGTGCCAGCAGAACAACAGGGTACTACGAGCAGTACTTC
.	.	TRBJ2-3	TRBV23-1	CASSQRGQNTDTQYF	TGCGCCAGCAGTCAACGCGGACAGAACACAGATACGCAGTATTTT
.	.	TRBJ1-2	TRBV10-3	CAISESSFYGYTF	TGTGCCATCAGTGAGTCGAGCTTCTACGGCTACACCTTC
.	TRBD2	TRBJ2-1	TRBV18	CASSQLAGAFSSSYNEQFF	TGTGCCAGCTCACAGTTAGCGGGGGCCTTTTCAAGCTCCTACAATGAGCAGTTCTTC
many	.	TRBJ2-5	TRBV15	CATSSPEYQETQYF	TGTGCCACCAGCAGCCCTGAATATCAAGAGACCCAGTACTTC
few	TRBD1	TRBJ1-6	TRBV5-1	CASSLVGEGALSPLHF	TGCGCCAGCAGCTTGGTAGGCGAGGGGGCTCTTTCACCCCTCCACTTT
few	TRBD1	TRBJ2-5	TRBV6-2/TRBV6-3	CASSWTGDRGSQYF	TGTGCCAGCAGTTGGACAGGCGACAGGGGGTCCCAGTACTTC
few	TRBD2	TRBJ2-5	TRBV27	CASRLDSGARATQYF	TGTGCCAGCAGATTAGATAGCGGGGCACGAGCGACCCAGTACTTC
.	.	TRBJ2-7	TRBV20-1	CSARGSGGSYEQYF	TGCAGTGCTAGAGGATCCGGGGGCTCCTACGAGCAGTACTTC
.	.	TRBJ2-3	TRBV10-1	CASSMAHSLTDTQYF	TGCGCCAGCAGTATGGCCCACTCACTTACAGATACGCAGTATTTT
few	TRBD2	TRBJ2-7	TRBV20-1	CSASASGTSGRYEQYF	TGCAGTGCTAGTGCCTCCGGGACTAGCGGGAGGTACGAGCAGTACTTC
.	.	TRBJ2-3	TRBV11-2	CASSPSANTQYF	TGTGCCAGCAGCCCTTCGGCGAATACGCAGTATTTT
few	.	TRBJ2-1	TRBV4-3	CASSQDLPNNEQFF	TGCGCCAGCAGCCAAGATCTACCGAACAATGAGCAGTTCTTC
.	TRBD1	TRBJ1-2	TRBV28	CASSFRGPSYGYTF	TGTGCCAGCAGTTTCAGGGGGCCAAGCTATGGCTACACCTTC
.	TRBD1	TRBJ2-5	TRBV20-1	CSGRDRGRETQYF	TGCAGTGGTCGGGACAGGGGGCGAGAGACCCAGTACTTC
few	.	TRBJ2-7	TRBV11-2	CASSLIRNYEQYF	TGTGCCAGCAGCTTAATTCGGAACTACGAGCAGTACTTC
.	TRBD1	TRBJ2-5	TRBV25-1	CASSAGRDRETQYF	TGTGCCAGCAGTGCTGGAAGGGACAGAGAGACCCAGTACTTC
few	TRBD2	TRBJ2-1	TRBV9	CASSIAGGPWDEQFF	TGTGCCAGCAGTATAGCGGGGGGCCCCTGGGATGAGCAGTTCTTC
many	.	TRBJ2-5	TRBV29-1	CSVEGPSGATQETQYF	TGCAGCGTTGAAGGCCCCTCGGGGGCGACGCAAGAGACCCAGTACTTC
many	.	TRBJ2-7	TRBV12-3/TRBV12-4	CASSLVGDGTYEQYF	TGTGCCAGCAGTCTGGTGGGGGACGGGACCTACGAGCAGTACTTC
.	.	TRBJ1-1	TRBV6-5	CASSYSPEMNTEAFF	TGTGCCAGCAGTTACTCTCCTGAAATGAACACTGAAGCTTTCTTT
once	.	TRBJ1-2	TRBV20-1	CSAREDGRSYGYTF	TGCAGTGCTAGAGAGGACGGTCGGTCCTATGGCTACACCTTC
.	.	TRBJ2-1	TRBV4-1	CASSQEEGSLGDEQFF	TGCGCCAGCAGCCAAGAGGAGGGATCGTTAGGAGATGAGCAGTTCTTC
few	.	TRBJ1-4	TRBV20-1	CSATGPTAEKLFF	TGCAGTGCCACAGGCCCAACGGCGGAAAAACTGTTTTTT
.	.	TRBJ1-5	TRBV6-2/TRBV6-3	CASSPSTGARFNQPRHF	TGTGCCAGCAGTCCTTCTACCGGCGCCAGGTTCAATCAGCCCCGGCATTTT
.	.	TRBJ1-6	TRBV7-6	CASSVDSEHLHF	TGTGCCAGCAGCGTGGACAGCGAGCACCTCCACTTT
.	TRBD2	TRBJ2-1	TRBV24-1	CATSDPQGAGGYNEQFF	TGTGCCACCAGTGATCCTCAAGGGGCGGGGGGGTACAATGAGCAGTTCTTC
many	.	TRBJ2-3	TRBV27	CASSFASSTDTQYF	TGTGCCAGCAGTTTTGCCAGTAGCACAGATACGCAGTATTTT
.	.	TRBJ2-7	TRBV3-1	CTSSQAQGGEQYF	TGTACCAGCAGCCAAGCACAGGGCGGCGAGCAGTACTTC
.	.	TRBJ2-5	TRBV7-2	CASSTVGPGRETQYF	TGTGCCAGCAGCACCGTCGGGCCAGGGAGGGAGACCCAGTACTTC
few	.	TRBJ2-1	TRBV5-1	CASSLVIGSYNEQFF	TGCGCCAGCAGCTTAGTCATCGGGTCCTACAATGAGCAGTTCTTC
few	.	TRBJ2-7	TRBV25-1	CASSSGPPSYEQYF	TGTGCCAGCAGTTCGGGACCGCCGTCCTACGAGCAGTACTTC
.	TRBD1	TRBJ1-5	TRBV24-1	CATSDPDRGPNQPQHF	TGTGCCACCAGTGATCCAGACAGGGGCCCAAATCAGCCCCAGCATTTT
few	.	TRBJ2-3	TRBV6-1	CASSEAFGGSTDTQYF	TGTGCCAGCAGTGAAGCTTTCGGCGGGAGCACAGATACGCAGTATTTT
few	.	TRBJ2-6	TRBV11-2	CASSLVLGANVLTF	TGTGCCAGCAGCTTAGTATTAGGGGCCAACGTCCTGACTTTC
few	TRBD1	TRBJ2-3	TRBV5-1	CASSYPLRPGQVSTDTQYF	TGCGCCAGCAGCTATCCCCTGAGACCGGGACAGGTTAGCACAGATACGCAGTATTTT
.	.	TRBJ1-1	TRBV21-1	CASSKAGQTSMNTEAFF	TGTGCCAGCAGCAAAGCCGGCCAGACAAGCATGAACACTGAAGCTTTCTTT
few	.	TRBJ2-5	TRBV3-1	CASSQDAGAEETQYF	TGTGCCAGCAGCCAAGACGCGGGGGCTGAGGAGACCCAGTACTTC
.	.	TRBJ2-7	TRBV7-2	CASSLEAVLVEQYF	TGTGCCAGCAGCTTAGAAGCGGTACTAGTTGAGCAGTACTTC
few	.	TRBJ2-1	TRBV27	CASSLLGGRGSYNEQFF	TGTGCCAGCAGTTTATTAGGGGGGCGGGGCTCCTACAATGAGCAGTTCTTC
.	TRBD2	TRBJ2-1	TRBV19	CASSILAGGDEQFF	TGTGCCAGTAGTATCCTAGCGGGGGGGGATGAGCAGTTCTTC
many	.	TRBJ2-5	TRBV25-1	CASSETETQYF	TGCGCCAGCAGCGAGACGGAGACCCAGTACTTC